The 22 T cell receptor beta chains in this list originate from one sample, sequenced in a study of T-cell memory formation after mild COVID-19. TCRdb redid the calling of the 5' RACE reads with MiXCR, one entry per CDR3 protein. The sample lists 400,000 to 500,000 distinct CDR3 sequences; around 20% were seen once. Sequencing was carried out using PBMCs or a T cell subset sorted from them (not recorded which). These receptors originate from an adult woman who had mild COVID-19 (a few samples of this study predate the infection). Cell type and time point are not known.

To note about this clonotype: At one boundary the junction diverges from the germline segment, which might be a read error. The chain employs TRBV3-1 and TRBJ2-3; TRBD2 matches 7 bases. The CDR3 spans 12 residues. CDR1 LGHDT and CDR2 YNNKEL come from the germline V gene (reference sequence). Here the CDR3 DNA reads TGCGCCAGCGGGACGAGCACAGATACGCAGTATTTT. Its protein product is CASGTSTDTQYF.

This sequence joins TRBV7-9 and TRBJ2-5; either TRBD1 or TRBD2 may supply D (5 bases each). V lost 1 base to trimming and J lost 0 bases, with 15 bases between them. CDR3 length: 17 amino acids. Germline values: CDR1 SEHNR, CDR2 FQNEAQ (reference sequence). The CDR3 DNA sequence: TGTGCCAGCAGCTTAGTTACGGGGCTGAGGTACCAAGAGACCCAGTACTTC. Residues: CASSLVTGLRYQETQYF. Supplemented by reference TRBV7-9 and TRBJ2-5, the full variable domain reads DTGVSQNPRHKITKRGQNVTFRCDPISEHNRLYWYRQTLGQGPEFLTYFQNEAQLEKSRLLSDRFSAERPKGSFSTLEIQRTEQGDSAMYLCASSLVTGLRYQETQYFGPGTRLLVL.

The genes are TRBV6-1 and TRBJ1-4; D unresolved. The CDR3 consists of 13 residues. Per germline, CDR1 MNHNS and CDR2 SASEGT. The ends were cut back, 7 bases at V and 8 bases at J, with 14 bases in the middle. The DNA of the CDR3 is TGTGCCAGCATTCGGGCGGGAAAGGAAAAACTGTTTTTT. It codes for CASIRAGKEKLFF.

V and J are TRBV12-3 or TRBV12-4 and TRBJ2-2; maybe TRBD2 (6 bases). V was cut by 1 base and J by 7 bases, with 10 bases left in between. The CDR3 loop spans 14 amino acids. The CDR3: CASSLGDWGGELFF. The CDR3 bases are TGTGCCAGCAGTTTAGGGGACTGGGGCGGGGAGCTGTTTTTT.

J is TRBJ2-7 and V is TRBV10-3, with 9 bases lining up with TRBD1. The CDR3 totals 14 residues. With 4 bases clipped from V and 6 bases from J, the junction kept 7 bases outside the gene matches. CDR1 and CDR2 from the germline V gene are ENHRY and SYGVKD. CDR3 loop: CAISGDRDSLEQYF. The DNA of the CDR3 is TGTGCCATCAGTGGGGACAGGGATTCCCTCGAGCAGTACTTC.

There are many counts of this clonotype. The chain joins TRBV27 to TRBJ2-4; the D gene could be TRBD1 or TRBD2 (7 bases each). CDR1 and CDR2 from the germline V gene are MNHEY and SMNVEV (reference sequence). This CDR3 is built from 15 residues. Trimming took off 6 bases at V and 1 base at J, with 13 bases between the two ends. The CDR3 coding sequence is TGTGCCAGCAGCCCCCAGGGGGGGGCCAAAAACATTCAGTACTTC. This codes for CASSPQGGAKNIQYF.

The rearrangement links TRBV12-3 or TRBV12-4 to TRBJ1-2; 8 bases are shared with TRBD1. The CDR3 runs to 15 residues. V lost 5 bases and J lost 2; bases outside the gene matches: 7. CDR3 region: CASSSRDRQNYGYTF. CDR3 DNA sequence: TGTGCCAGCAGTAGTCGGGACAGGCAAAACTATGGCTACACCTTC.

DNA of the CDR3: TGTGCCAGCAGCTCCTCCGGCGGACGGGGTCAGCCCCAGCATTTT. It codes for CASSSSGGRGQPQHF. The rearrangement links TRBV5-6 to TRBJ1-5, with D uncertain. Germline V gives CDR1 SGHDT, CDR2 YYEEEE. The germline V and J ends were trimmed by 3 bases and 6 bases, with 16 bases remaining between them. This CDR3 region has 15 residues.

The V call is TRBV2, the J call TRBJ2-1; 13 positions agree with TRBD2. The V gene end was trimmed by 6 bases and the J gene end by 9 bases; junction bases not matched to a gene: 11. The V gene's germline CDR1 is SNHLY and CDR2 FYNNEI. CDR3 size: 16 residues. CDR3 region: CASRTGLAGTLGEQFF. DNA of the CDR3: TGTGCCAGCAGAACGGGACTAGCGGGAACCCTCGGTGAGCAGTTCTTC.

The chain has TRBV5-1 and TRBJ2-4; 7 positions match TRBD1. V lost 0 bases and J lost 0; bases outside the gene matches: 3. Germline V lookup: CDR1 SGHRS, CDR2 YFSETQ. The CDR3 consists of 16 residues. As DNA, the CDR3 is TGCGCCAGCAGCTTGGTGACAGGGTTAGCCAAAAACATTCAGTACTTC. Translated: CASSLVTGLAKNIQYF.

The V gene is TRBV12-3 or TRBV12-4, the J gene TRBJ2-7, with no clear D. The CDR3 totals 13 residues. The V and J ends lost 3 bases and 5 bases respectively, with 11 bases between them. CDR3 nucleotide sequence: TGTGCCAGCAGTTTCCAAGACCGCCACGAGCAGTACTTC. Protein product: CASSFQDRHEQYF.

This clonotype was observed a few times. The CDR3 sequence is CSARETGKNTEAFF. CDR3 coding DNA: TGCAGTGCTAGAGAGACAGGGAAGAACACTGAAGCTTTCTTT. V gene TRBV20-1 combines with J gene TRBJ1-1; TRBD1 matches at 7 bases. From germline, CDR1 is DFQATT and CDR2 SNEGSKA (reference sequence). The J segment lost 1 base and the V segment lost 0 bases, leaving 2 bases of the junction unmatched. This CDR3 has 14 amino acids.

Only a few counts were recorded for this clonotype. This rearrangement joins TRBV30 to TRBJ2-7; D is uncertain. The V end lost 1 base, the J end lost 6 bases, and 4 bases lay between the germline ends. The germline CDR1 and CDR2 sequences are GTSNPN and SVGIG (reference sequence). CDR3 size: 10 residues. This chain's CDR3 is CAWSGGEQYF. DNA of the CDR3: TGTGCCTGGAGTGGTGGCGAGCAGTACTTC.

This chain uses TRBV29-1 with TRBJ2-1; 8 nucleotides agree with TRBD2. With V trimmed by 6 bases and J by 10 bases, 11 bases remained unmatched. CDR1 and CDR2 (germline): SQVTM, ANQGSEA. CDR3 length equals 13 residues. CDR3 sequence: CSVHGTSTGEQFF. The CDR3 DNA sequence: TGCAGCGTGCACGGGACTAGTACGGGGGAGCAGTTCTTC.

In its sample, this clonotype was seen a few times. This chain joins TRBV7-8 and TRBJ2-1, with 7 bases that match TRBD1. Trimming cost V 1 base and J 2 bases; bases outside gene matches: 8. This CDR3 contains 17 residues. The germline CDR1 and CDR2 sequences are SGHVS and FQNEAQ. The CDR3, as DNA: TGTGCCAGCAGCTTAGGGTTTAGACAGGGTCCCTACAATGAGCAGTTCTTC. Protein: CASSLGFRQGPYNEQFF.

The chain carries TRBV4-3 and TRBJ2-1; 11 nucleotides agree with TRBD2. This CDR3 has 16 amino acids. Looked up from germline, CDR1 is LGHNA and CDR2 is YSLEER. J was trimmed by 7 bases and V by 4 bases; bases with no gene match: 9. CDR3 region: CASSPSIAGGGNEQFF. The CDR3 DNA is TGCGCCAGCAGCCCCAGCATAGCGGGAGGGGGGAATGAGCAGTTCTTC.

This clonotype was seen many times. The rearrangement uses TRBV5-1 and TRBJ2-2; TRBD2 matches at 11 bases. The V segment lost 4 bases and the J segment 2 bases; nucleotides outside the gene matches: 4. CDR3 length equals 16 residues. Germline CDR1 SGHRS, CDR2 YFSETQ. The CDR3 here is CASSQLAGANTGELFF. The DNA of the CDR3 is TGCGCCAGCAGCCAACTAGCGGGGGCTAACACCGGGGAGCTGTTTTTT. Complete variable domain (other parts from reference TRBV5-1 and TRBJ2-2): KAGVTQTPRYLIKTRGQQVTLSCSPISGHRSVSWYQQTPGQGLQFLFEYFSETQRNKGNFPGRFSGRQFSNSRSEMNVSTLELGDSALYLCASSQLAGANTGELFFGEGSRLTVL.

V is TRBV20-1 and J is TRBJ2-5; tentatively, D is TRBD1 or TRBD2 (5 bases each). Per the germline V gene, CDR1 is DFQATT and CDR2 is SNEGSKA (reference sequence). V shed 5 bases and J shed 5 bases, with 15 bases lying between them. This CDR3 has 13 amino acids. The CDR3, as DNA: TGCAGTGCTGGGACGGACATGATGGAGACCCAGTACTTC. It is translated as CSAGTDMMETQYF.

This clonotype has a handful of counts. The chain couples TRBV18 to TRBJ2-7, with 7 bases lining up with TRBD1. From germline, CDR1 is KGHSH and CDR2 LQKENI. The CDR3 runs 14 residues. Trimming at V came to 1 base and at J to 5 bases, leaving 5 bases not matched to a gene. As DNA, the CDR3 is TGTGCCAGCTCACCACAGGGGGCGTGGAACGAGCAGTACTTC. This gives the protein CASSPQGAWNEQYF.

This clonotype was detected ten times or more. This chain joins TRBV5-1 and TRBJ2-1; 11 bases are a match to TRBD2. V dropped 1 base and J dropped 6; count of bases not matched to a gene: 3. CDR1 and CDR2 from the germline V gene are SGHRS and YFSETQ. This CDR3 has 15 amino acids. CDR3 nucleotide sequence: TGCGCCAGCAGCTTGACTAGCGGGAGTCTCAATGAGCAGTTCTTC. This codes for CASSLTSGSLNEQFF.

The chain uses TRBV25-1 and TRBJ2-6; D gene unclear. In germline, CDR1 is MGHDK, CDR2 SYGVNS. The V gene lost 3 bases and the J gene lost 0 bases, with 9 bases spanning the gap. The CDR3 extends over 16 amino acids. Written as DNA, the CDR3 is TGTGCCAGCAGTGACCTGTACACCTCTGGGGCCAACGTCCTGACTTTC. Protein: CASSDLYTSGANVLTF.

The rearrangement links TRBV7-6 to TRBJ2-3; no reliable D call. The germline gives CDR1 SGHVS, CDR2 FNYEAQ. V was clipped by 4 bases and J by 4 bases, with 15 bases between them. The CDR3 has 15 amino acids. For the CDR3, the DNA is TGTGCCAGCAGCTCCTGGCCTGACTCCCCAGATACGCAGTATTTT. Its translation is CASSSWPDSPDTQYF.